Listed below are T cell receptor beta chains from one sample, sequenced in a study of regulatory T cells in long-lasting Graves disease. In TCRdb, the multiplex PCR reads were re-called with MiXCR into one record per CDR3 protein. The sample consists of 400,000 to 500,000 distinct CDR3 sequences, 14% to 15% of them appearing once. These data are also associated with another study on T cells in Graves' hyperthyroidism and ophthalmopathy.

This sample comprised peripheral blood mononuclear cells (PBMCs), obtained at new diagnosis, from a patient treated with antithyroid drugs. The receptors come from a middle-aged woman with Graves disease. Both conserved end residues are part of each CDR3. D genes are given only for firm matches. Clone size, where shown, is once, few, many, or a class for clones that have expanded.

>NA|TRBV9|TRBJ2-7|many
CASSVVQTGGEQYF
TGTGCCAGCAGCGTAGTCCAAACCGGTGGCGAGCAGTACTTC
>TRBD2|TRBV20-1|TRBJ2-7|NA
CSATRSGSLYEQYF
TGCAGTGCCACTAGAAGCGGGAGTCTATACGAGCAGTACTTC
>NA|TRBV6-2/TRBV6-3|TRBJ2-3|many
CASSSSIRAYTDTQYF
TGTGCCAGCAGTTCCTCGATCCGAGCATACACAGATACGCAGTATTTT
>NA|TRBV5-4|TRBJ2-5|many
CASVRWDGSSETQYF
TGTGCCAGCGTCCGGTGGGACGGGAGTTCGGAGACCCAGTACTTC
>TRBD1|TRBV6-1|TRBJ1-1|many
CASSEAGVTGRTTEAFF
TGTGCCAGCAGTGAAGCTGGGGTGACAGGGAGGACGACTGAAGCTTTCTTT
>NA|TRBV19|TRBJ2-5|many
CASSIAGGPETQYF
TGTGCCAGTAGTATAGCGGGCGGGCCCGAGACCCAGTACTTC
>NA|TRBV6-5|TRBJ2-7|many
CASSYSEIYEQYF
TGTGCCAGCAGTTACTCGGAGATCTACGAGCAGTACTTC
>TRBD1|TRBV11-2|TRBJ2-7|many
CASSSLDGQGALEQYF
TGTGCCAGCAGCTCTCTGGACGGGCAGGGGGCGCTTGAGCAGTACTTC
>NA|TRBV7-3|TRBJ2-2|NA
CASSSEEVKPNTGELFF
TGTGCCAGCAGCTCAGAGGAGGTAAAGCCGAACACCGGGGAGCTGTTTTTT
>NA|TRBV10-3|TRBJ2-1|many
CAISEGLADNEQFF
TGTGCCATCAGTGAGGGGCTAGCAGACAATGAGCAGTTCTTC
>TRBD1|TRBV7-2|TRBJ2-7|few
CASSWDSLEQYF
TGTGCCAGCAGCTGGGACAGTCTCGAGCAGTACTTC